This record covers a single TCR beta chain. Its antigen is not known. The germline gives CDR1 SGDLS, CDR2 YYNGEE. There are 14 residues in the CDR3. Trimming cost V 4 bases and J 5 bases, with 15 bases left between them. The data stem from a study of OX40 agonist ivuxolimab in advanced cancers. Study-wide context: At just under 85% male, the cohort had a mean age of roughly 60 years, ranging from 23 to 79.

Study conclusions and caveats: Specificity for antigen went undetermined in the expanded peripheral T cells. Both blood CD4+ and CD8+ T cells showed clonal growth by week 6 at 0.1 to 3.0 mg/kg.

The method was immunoSEQ multiplex PCR; TCRdb's version includes in-frame clones alone and lacks a portion of them. The sample yields 70,000 to 85,000 clones, around nine tenths seen once. The chain has TRBV9 and TRBJ2-5, with D maybe TRBD1 (6 bases). This receptor was identified in an adult with an advanced solid tumor such as melanoma, head and neck, liver or kidney cancer. Here the sequenced sample was CD4+ or CD8+ T cells sorted from blood, taken in a trial of the OX40 agonist ivuxolimab. CDR3 protein: CASSQDHRDETQYF. CDR3 nucleotides: TGTGCCAGCAGCCAAGATCACAGGGATGAGACCCAGTACTTC.